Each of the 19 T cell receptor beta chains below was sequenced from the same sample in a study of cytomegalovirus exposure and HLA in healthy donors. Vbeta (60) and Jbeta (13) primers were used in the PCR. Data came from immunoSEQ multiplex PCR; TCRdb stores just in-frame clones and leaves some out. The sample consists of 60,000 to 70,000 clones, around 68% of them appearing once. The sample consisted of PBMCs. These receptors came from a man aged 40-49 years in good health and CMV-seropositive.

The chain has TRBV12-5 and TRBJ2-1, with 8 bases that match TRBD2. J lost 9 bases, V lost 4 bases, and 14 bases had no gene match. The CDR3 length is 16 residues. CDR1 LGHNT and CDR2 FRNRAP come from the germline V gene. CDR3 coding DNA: TGTGCTAGTGGTTCTCAAGCGGGAGTTCGGGGTATTGAGCAGTTCTTC. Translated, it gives CASGSQAGVRGIEQFF. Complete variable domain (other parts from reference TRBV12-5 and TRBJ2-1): DARVTQTPRHKVTEMGQEVTMRCQPILGHNTVFWYRQTMMQGLELLAYFRNRAPLDDSGMPKDRFSAEMPDATLATLKIQPSEPRDSAVYFCASGSQAGVRGIEQFFGPGTRLTVL.

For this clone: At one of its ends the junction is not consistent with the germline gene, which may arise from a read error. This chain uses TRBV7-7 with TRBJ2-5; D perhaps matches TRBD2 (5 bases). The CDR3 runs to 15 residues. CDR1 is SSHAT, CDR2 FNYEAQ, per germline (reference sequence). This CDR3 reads CASSLAPDVGETQYF. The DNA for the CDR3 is TGTGCTAGCAGCTTAGCGCCAGACGTCGGGGAGACCCAGTACTTC.

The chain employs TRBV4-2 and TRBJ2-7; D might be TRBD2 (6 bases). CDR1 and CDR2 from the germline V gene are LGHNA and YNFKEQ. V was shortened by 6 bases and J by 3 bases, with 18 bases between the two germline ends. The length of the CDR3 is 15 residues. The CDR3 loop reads CASSLSFGSLYEQYF. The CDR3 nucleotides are TGTGCCAGCAGTCTCAGCTTCGGGAGTCTCTACGAGCAGTACTTC.

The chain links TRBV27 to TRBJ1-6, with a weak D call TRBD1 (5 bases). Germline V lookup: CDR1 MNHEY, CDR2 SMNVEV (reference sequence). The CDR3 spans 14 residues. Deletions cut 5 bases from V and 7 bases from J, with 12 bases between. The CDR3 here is CASSPGTANSPLHF. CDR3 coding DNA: TGTGCCAGCAGTCCAGGGACTGCAAATTCACCCCTCCACTTT.

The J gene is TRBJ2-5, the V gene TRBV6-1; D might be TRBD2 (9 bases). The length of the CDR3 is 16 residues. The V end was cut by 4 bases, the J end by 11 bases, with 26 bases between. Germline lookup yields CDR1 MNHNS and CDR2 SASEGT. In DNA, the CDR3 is TGTGCCAGCAGTGGCAGGGGGCTAGCGGGGCCTATGGAGCAGTACTTC. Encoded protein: CASSGRGLAGPMEQYF.

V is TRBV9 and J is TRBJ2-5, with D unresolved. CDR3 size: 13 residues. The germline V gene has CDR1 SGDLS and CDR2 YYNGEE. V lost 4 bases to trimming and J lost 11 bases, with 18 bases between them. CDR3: CASSPVFGSSQYF. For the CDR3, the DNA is TGTGCCAGCAGCCCCGTGTTTGGTAGCTCTCAGTACTTC.

This chain's CDR3 is CASSIEAGRFYEQYF. CDR3 nucleotide sequence: TGTGCCAGTAGTATCGAGGCGGGGAGGTTCTACGAGCAGTACTTC. The rearrangement joins TRBV19 to TRBJ2-5; the D gene is possibly TRBD2 (6 bases). The J call may be faulty, since TRBJ2-7 better matches the DNA end. This CDR3 is 15 amino acids long. Looked up from germline, CDR1 is LNHDA and CDR2 is SQIVND (reference sequence).

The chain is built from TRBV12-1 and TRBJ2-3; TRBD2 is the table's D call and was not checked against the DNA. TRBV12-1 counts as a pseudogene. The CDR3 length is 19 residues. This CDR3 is CASSPPGLAGGPETDTQYF. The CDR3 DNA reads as TGTGCCAGCAGCCCACCGGGACTAGCGGGGGGGCCTGAGACAGATACGCAGTATTTT.

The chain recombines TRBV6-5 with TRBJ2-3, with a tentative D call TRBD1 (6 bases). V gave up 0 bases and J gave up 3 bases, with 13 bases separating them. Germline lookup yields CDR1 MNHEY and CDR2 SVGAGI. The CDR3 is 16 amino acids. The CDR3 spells CASSYSGRGLTDTQYF. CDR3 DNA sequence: TGTGCCAGCAGTTACTCAGGAAGGGGGTTAACAGATACGCAGTATTTT.

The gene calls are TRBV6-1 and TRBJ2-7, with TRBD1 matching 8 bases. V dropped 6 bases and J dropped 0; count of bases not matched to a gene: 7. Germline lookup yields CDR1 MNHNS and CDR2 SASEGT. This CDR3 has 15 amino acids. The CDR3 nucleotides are TGTGCCAGCAGCTCAGGACAGGGACCCTCCTACGAGCAGTACTTC. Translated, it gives CASSSGQGPSYEQYF.

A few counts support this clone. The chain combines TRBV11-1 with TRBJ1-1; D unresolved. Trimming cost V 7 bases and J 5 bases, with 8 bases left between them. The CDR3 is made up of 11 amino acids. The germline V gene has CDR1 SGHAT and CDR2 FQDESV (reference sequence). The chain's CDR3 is CASIQWTEAFF. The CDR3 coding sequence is TGTGCCAGCATACAATGGACTGAAGCTTTCTTT.

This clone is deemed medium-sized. The CDR3 nucleotides are TGTGCCAGCAGCTTCCCGACAGGGTACGGCTACACCTTC. It encodes CASSFPTGYGYTF. The chain uses TRBV5-6 and TRBJ1-2; 7 bases align to TRBD1. In germline, CDR1 is SGHDT, CDR2 YYEEEE. The CDR3 sequence is 13 residues long. Trimming took 2 bases from V and 8 from J; bases not matched to a gene: 6.

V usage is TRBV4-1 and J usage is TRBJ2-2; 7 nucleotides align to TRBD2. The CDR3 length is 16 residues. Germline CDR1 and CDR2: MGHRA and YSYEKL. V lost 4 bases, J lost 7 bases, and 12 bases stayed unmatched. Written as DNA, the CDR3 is TGCGCCAGCAGCCTTAGGCCTAGCGGTTCGCTCGGGGAGCTGTTTTTT. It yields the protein CASSLRPSGSLGELFF.

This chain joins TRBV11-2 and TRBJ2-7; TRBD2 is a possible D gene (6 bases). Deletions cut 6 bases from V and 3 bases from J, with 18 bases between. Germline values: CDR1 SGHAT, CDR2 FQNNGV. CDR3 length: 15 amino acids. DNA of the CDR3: TGTGCCAGCAGGGGGGGACGGGAGAAACACTACGAGCAGTACTTC. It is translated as CASRGGREKHYEQYF.

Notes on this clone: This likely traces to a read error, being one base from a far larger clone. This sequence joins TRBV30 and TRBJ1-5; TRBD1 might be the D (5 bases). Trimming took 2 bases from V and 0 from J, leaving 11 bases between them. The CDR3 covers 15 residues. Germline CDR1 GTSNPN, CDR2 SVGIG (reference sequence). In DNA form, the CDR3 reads TGTGCCTGGAGTAGGGGCGCCGGTAGCAATCAGCCCCAGCATTTT. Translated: CAWSRGAGSNQPQHF.

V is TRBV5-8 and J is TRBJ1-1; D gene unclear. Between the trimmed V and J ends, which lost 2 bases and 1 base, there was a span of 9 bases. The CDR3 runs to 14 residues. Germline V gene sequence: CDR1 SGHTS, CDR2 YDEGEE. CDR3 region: CASSFFLRNTEAFF. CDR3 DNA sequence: TGTGCCAGCAGCTTTTTTCTTCGGAACACTGAAGCTTTCTTT.

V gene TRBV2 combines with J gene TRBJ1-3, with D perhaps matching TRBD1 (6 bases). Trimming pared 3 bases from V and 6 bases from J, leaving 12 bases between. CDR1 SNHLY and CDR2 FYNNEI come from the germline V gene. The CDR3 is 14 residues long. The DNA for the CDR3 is TGTGCCAGCAGTGATGGACAGATGACAAACACCATATATTTT. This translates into CASSDGQMTNTIYF.

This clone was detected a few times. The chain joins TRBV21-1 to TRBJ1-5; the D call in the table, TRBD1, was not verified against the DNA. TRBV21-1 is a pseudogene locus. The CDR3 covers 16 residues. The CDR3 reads CASSFRQGIPNQPQHF. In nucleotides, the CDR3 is TGTGCCAGCAGCTTCCGACAGGGGATCCCCAATCAGCCCCAGCATTTT.

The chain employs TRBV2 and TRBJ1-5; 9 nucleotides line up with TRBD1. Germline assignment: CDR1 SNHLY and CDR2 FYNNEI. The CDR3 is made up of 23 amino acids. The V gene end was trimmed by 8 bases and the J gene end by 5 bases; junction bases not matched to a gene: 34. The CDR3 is CASWFLFPGEPGQGESFDQPQHF. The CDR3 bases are TGTGCCAGCTGGTTTTTGTTTCCGGGGGAACCGGGACAGGGTGAAAGTTTCGATCAGCCCCAGCATTTT.